Given below is one T cell receptor (beta chain) in context. Antigen specificity is unknown. Libraries were prepared by immunoSEQ multiplex PCR; TCRdb keeps only in-frame clonotypes and omits some of them. Among 120,000 to 150,000 clones, 88% were seen once, and the ten largest hold roughly 3%. The data derive from a study of T cell responses to AZD1222 COVID-19 vaccine. Whole-study results and caveats: Two AZD1222 doses significantly raised spike-specific TCR breadth and depth over controls. Repertoire collection took place solely once the T cell response had peaked.

After removal of 4 bases from V and 2 bases from J, the junction contained 7 bases not matched to a gene. CDR1 and CDR2 (germline): SGHDN, FVKESK. The CDR3 is 15 amino acids. The source material was peripheral blood, sampled on day 0 of AZD1222 vaccination. This sequence was found in an adult in good health. The chain carries TRBV14 and TRBJ1-2, with 7 bases matching TRBD1. The CDR3 sequence is CASSLRTGLNYGYTF. The CDR3 nucleotides are TGTGCCAGCAGCCTCAGGACAGGTTTAAACTATGGCTACACCTTC.